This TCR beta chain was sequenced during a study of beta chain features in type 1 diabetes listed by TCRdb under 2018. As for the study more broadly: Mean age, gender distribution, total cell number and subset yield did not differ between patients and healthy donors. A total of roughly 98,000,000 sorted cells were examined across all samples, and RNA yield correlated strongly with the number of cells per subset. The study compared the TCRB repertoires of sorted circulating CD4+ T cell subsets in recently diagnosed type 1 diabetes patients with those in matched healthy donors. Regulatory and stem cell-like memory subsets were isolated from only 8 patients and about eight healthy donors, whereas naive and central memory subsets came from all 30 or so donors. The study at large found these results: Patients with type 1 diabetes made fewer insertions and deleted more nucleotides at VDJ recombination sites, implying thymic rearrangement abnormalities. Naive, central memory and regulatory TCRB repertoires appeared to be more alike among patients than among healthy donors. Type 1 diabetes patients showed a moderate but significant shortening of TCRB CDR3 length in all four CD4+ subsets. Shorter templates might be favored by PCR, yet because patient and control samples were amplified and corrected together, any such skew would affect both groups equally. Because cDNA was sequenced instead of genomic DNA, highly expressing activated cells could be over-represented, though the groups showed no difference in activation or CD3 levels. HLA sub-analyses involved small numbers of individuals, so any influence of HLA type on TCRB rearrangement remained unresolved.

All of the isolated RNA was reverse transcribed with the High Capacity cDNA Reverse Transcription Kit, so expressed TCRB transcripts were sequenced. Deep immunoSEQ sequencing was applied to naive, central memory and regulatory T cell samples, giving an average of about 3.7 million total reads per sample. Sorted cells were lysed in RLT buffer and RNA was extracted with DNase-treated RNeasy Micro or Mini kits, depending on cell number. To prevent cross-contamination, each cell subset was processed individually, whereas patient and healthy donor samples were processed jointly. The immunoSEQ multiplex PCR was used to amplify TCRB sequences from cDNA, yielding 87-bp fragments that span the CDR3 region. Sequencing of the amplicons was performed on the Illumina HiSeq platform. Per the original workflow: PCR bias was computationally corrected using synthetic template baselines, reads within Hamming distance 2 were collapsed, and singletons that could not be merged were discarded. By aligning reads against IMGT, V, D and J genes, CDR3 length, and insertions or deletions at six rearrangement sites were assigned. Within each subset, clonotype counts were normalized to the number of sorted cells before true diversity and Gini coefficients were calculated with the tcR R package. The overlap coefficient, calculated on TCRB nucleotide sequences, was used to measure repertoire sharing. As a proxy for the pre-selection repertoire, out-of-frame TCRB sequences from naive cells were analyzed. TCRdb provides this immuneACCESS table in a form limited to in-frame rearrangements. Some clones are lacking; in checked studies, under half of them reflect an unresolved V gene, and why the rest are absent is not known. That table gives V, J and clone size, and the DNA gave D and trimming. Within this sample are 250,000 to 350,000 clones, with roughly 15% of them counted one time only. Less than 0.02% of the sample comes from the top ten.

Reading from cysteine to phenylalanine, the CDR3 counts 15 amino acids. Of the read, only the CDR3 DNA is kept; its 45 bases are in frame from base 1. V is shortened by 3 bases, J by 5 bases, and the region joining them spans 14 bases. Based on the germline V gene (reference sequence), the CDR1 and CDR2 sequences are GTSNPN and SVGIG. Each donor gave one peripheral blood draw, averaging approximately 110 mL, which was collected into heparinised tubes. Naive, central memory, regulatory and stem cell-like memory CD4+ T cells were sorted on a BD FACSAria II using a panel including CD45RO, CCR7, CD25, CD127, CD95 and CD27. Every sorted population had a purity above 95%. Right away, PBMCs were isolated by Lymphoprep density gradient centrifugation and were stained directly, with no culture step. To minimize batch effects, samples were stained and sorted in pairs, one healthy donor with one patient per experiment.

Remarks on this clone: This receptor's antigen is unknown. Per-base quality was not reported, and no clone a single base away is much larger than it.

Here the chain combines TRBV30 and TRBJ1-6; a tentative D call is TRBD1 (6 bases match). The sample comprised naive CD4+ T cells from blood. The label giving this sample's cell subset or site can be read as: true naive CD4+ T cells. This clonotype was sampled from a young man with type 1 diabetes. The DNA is TGTGCCTGGAGGACAGGCGGATTTAATAATTCACCCCTCCACTTT. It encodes CAWRTGGFNNSPLHF. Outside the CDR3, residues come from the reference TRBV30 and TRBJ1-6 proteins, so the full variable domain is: SQTIHQWPATLVQPVGSPLSLECTVEGTSNPNLYWYRQAAGRGLQLLFYSVGIGQISSEVPQNLSASRPQDRQFILSSKKLLLSDSGFYLCAWRTGGFNNSPLHFGNGTRLTVT.